Each of the 23 T cell receptor beta chains below was sequenced from the same sample in a study of breast tumors, draining lymph nodes, adjacent tissues (dated by TCRdb to the mid-2010s). The library was produced with multiplex PCR. TCRdb records Illumina HiSeq 2000 as the sequencer. Using fastp at Q25 and MiXCR, TCRdb reprocessed the public reads and kept productive beta chains. One record per CDR3 amino acid sequence lists the most common genes and DNA. The sample data list 250,000 or so distinct CDR3 sequences, and 30% of these were observed just once. The ten top clones hold more than 0.85% of the sample. Lymph node samples were obtained from the axillary draining lymph nodes of breast cancer patients. The sequenced material came from axillary lymph node tissue. The receptors here all came from a female donor with breast cancer. Some clones in this sample may be carry-over from other donors' samples.

In this sample, this clonotype turned up many times. This rearrangement joins TRBV2 to TRBJ2-7; unclear D gene. This CDR3 region has 14 residues. The V end lost 1 base, the J end lost 4 bases, and 11 bases lay between the germline ends. CDR1 SNHLY and CDR2 FYNNEI come from the germline V gene. Here the CDR3 DNA reads TGTGCCAGCAGTGAAGGACCCCGACGTTACGAGCAGTACTTC. Its protein product is CASSEGPRRYEQYF.

This clonotype was recorded many times. The rearrangement links TRBV5-1 to TRBJ2-1; no clear D gene. Per germline, CDR1 SGHRS and CDR2 YFSETQ. CDR3 length equals 16 residues. The V end was cut by 0 bases, the J end by 1 base, with 11 bases between. CDR3: CASSLAPTKSYNEQFF. CDR3 nucleotide sequence: TGCGCCAGCAGCTTGGCCCCCACGAAATCCTACAATGAGCAGTTCTTC.

This clonotype was counted at least ten times. The chain combines TRBV13 with TRBJ2-5, with TRBD2 as a possible D gene (6 bases). The ends were cut back, 5 bases at V and 1 base at J, with 20 bases in the middle. The CDR3 loop spans 17 amino acids. CDR1 is PRHDT, CDR2 FYEKMQ, per germline (reference sequence). Written as DNA, the CDR3 is TGTGCCAGCAGCGCTCCCGAATGGCGGGACCCCCAAGAGACCCAGTACTTC. This sequence encodes CASSAPEWRDPQETQYF. The variable domain in full, completed from reference TRBV13 and TRBJ2-5, reads AAGVIQSPRHLIKEKRETATLKCYPIPRHDTVYWYQQGPGQDPQFLISFYEKMQSDKGSIPDRFSAQQFSDYHSELNMSSLELGDSALYFCASSAPEWRDPQETQYFGPGTRLLVL.

The chain carries TRBV2 and TRBJ1-4, with TRBD1 identical over 7 bases. Germline V gene data show CDR1 as SNHLY and CDR2 as FYNNEI. The ends lost 8 bases at V and 11 bases at J; junction bases unmatched: 14. CDR3 length: 14 residues. The CDR3 protein is CASGWTGDNGKLFF. In DNA form, the CDR3 reads TGTGCCAGCGGATGGACAGGTGATAATGGGAAACTGTTTTTT.

This rearrangement joins TRBV29-1 to TRBJ2-7, with 7 bases lining up with TRBD1. V trimming: 6 bases; J trimming: 2 bases; junction bases outside the gene matches: 4. Germline V lookup: CDR1 SQVTM, CDR2 ANQGSEA. The CDR3 length is 12 residues. CDR3 in amino acids: CSVRTGTYEQYF. The CDR3 DNA reads TGCAGCGTGCGGACAGGAACCTACGAGCAGTACTTC.

This clonotype was counted at least ten times. The chain couples TRBV20-1 to TRBJ2-3; TRBD2 aligns across 13 bases. V lost 3 bases, J lost 5 bases, and 11 bases stayed unmatched. CDR3 length: 17 amino acids. In germline, CDR1 is DFQATT, CDR2 SNEGSKA (reference sequence). As DNA, the CDR3 is TGCAGTGCTAGTCTCCTGGGTGGACTAGCGGGAGTAGATACGCAGTATTTT. It codes for CSASLLGGLAGVDTQYF.

On this clonotype: Possible read error: a much larger clone is one base away. J is TRBJ2-3 and V is TRBV4-3, with D uncertain. The CDR3 is 14 residues long. Germline V lookup: CDR1 LGHNA, CDR2 YSLEER. V was shortened by 1 base and J by 3 bases, with 8 bases between the two germline ends. The CDR3 spells CASSQVQPTDTQYF. As DNA, the CDR3 is TGCGCCAGCAGCCAAGTCCAGCCAACAGATACGCAGTATTTT.

Comment on this clonotype: Just one base apart from a much larger clone, this may be a read error. No conserved phenylalanine or tryptophan is present at the end of the CDR3, so a read error is the likely explanation. CDR3 residues: CSASGRFGGEQYL. In DNA, the CDR3 is TGCAGTGCTAGCGGGCGGTTCGGGGGAGAGCAGTACCTC. This chain uses TRBV20-1 with TRBJ2-7; D possibly corresponds to TRBD2 (6 bases). Germline values: CDR1 DFQATT, CDR2 SNEGSKA (reference sequence). CDR3 size: 13 residues. V gave up 3 bases and J gave up 7 bases, with 16 bases separating them.

The table lists this clonotype with many counts. V and J are TRBV12-3 or TRBV12-4 and TRBJ2-3; D call uncertain. The CDR3 is made up of 12 amino acids. Deletions cut 3 bases from V and 6 bases from J, with 7 bases between. CDR3 sequence (DNA): TGTGCCAGCAGTTTCGGTTGGGATACGCAGTATTTT. Translated: CASSFGWDTQYF.

This clonotype appeared many times. This chain connects TRBV2 to TRBJ2-7, with TRBD2 identical over 9 bases. V lost 1 base and J lost 8; bases outside the gene matches: 3. CDR1 is SNHLY, CDR2 FYNNEI, per germline. The CDR3 extends over 13 amino acids. The CDR3 here is CASSEDLAGQQYF. The DNA of the CDR3 is TGTGCCAGCAGTGAAGACCTAGCGGGACAGCAGTACTTC.

In its sample, this clonotype was seen many times. The V and J genes are TRBV6-5 and TRBJ2-2, with 11 bases lining up with TRBD2. V gave up 7 bases and J gave up 5 bases; unmatched junction bases: 6. This CDR3 has 15 residues. Germline CDR1 is MNHEY and CDR2 is SVGAGI. The CDR3 is CASTQRTSGTGELFF. Here the CDR3 DNA reads TGTGCCAGCACCCAACGGACTAGCGGGACCGGGGAGCTGTTTTTT.

This clonotype was recorded at least ten times. This sequence joins TRBV5-4 and TRBJ2-3, with TRBD2 matching 8 bases. CDR1 is SGHNT, CDR2 YYREEE, per germline (reference sequence). Trimming cost V 0 bases and J 0 bases; bases outside gene matches: 9. The CDR3 has 18 amino acids. The CDR3 loop reads CASSLGARLAPSTDTQYF. The CDR3 DNA is TGTGCCAGCAGCTTGGGGGCCCGACTAGCGCCAAGCACAGATACGCAGTATTTT.

The chain has TRBV5-1 and TRBJ2-1; 11 bases match TRBD1. Per germline, CDR1 SGHRS and CDR2 YFSETQ. The CDR3 is 16 amino acids. Losses at the gene ends were 3 bases for V and 9 bases for J; bases not matched to a gene: 11. The CDR3 bases are TGCGCCAGCAGCTCGGCCGGGGGACAGGGGGGCGGTGAGCAGTTCTTC. It codes for CASSSAGGQGGGEQFF.

This clonotype was observed a handful of times. Being one base from a much bigger clone, this may be a read error. The chain couples TRBV6-5 to TRBJ1-5; 7 positions agree with TRBD1. Germline CDR1 MNHEY, CDR2 SVGAGI. The junction had 7 bases not matched to a gene; V was cut back by 8 bases and J by 3 bases. This CDR3 region has 14 residues. CDR3 in DNA: TGTGCCAGCCGACCGGGACAGCACAATCAGCCCCAGCATTTT. This codes for CASRPGQHNQPQHF.

This clonotype was seen at least ten times. The chain is built from TRBV5-1 and TRBJ2-5; perhaps TRBD1 as D (8 bases). V lost 0 bases and J 5 bases, leaving 17 bases between the germline ends. Germline CDR1 SGHRS, CDR2 YFSETQ. There are 16 residues in the CDR3. The CDR3 bases are TGCGCCAGCAGCTTGGGTGTCAGGGGGCGGGAGGAGACCCAGTACTTC. This codes for CASSLGVRGREETQYF.

This sequence joins TRBV10-2 and TRBJ2-1; 7 bases are a match to TRBD2. J was trimmed by 2 bases and V by 8 bases; bases with no gene match: 15. Germline lookup yields CDR1 WSHSY and CDR2 SAAADI. The CDR3 has 17 residues. This chain's CDR3 is CASAKYVPAGPYNEQFF. CDR3 DNA sequence: TGCGCCAGCGCAAAGTACGTCCCAGCGGGACCCTACAATGAGCAGTTCTTC.

The table lists this clonotype with many counts. The V gene is TRBV5-1, the J gene TRBJ2-7; weak D call: TRBD1 (6 bases). V was clipped by 4 bases and J by 7 bases, with 21 bases between them. CDR3 length: 15 residues. Per the germline V gene, CDR1 is SGHRS and CDR2 is YFSETQ. This chain's CDR3 is CASSVSRGPSVEQYF. CDR3 sequence (DNA): TGCGCCAGCAGCGTGTCCAGGGGCCCCTCGGTGGAGCAGTACTTC.

This clonotype was detected many times. The chain couples TRBV29-1 to TRBJ1-2; TRBD1 is a possible D gene (6 bases). Germline CDR1 SQVTM, CDR2 ANQGSEA. The CDR3 has 13 residues. V was trimmed by 6 bases and J by 6 bases, leaving 17 bases between them. CDR3 region: CSVRGGGADGYTF. The CDR3 region has the DNA TGCAGCGTCCGGGGTGGGGGGGCTGATGGCTACACCTTC.

In its sample, this clonotype was seen many times. This chain links TRBV5-6 with TRBJ2-7, with D unresolved. CDR3 size: 15 residues. In germline, CDR1 is SGHDT, CDR2 YYEEEE. Trimming shortened V by 0 bases and J by 3 bases, and 13 bases separated the two germline ends. CDR3 DNA sequence: TGTGCCAGCAGCTTGGAGGGTCAAACCAACTACGAGCAGTACTTC. Protein product: CASSLEGQTNYEQYF.

This clonotype was seen at least ten times. The gene calls are TRBV14 and TRBJ2-2, with a possible D match to TRBD2 (6 bases). Trimming removed 4 bases from V and 4 bases from J, with 10 bases in between. Germline lookup yields CDR1 SGHDN and CDR2 FVKESK. The CDR3 spans 14 residues. CDR3 protein: CASSLGGGTGELFF. The CDR3 DNA reads as TGTGCCAGCAGCCTGGGAGGTGGCACCGGGGAGCTGTTTTTT.

Notes on this clonotype: A much larger clone lies a single base off, so this may be a read error. This chain links TRBV6-5 with TRBJ1-4; D unclear. The CDR3 has 14 amino acids. CDR1 and CDR2 (germline): MNHEY, SVGAGI. Trimming took off 2 bases at V and 7 bases at J, with 11 bases between the two ends. CDR3 residues: CASSYQSLGEKLFF. In DNA form, the CDR3 reads TGTGCCAGCAGTTACCAGAGTTTAGGTGAAAAACTGTTTTTT.

This clonotype was counted a few times. A much more abundant neighbour one base away suggests this may be a read error. The gene calls are TRBV5-4 and TRBJ1-2; possibly TRBD1 for D (6 bases). CDR3 length equals 15 residues. V was cut by 4 bases and J by 7 bases, with 20 bases left in between. Germline V lookup: CDR1 SGHNT, CDR2 YYREEE (reference sequence). The CDR3 DNA sequence: TGTGCCAGCAGCCGCGGCGGACCGGGGGCGGGTGGCTACACCTTC. It encodes CASSRGGPGAGGYTF. The whole variable domain, remainder taken from reference TRBV5-4 and TRBJ1-2, is ETGVTQSPTHLIKTRGQQVTLRCSSQSGHNTVSWYQQALGQGPQFIFQYYREEENGRGNFPPRFSGLQFPNYSSELNVNALELDDSALYLCASSRGGPGAGGYTFGSGTRLTVV.

Comments on this clonotype: One base away lies a much larger clone, so this may be a sequencing read error. The chain is built from TRBV20-1 and TRBJ2-1; 9 bases fit TRBD1. Germline values: CDR1 DFQATT, CDR2 SNEGSKA (reference sequence). Trimming took 5 bases from V and 9 from J; bases not matched to a gene: 11. The CDR3 runs to 14 residues. The CDR3 region is CSAAGTGYHTEQFF. The CDR3 DNA is TGCAGTGCTGCCGGGACAGGGTACCACACTGAGCAGTTCTTC.